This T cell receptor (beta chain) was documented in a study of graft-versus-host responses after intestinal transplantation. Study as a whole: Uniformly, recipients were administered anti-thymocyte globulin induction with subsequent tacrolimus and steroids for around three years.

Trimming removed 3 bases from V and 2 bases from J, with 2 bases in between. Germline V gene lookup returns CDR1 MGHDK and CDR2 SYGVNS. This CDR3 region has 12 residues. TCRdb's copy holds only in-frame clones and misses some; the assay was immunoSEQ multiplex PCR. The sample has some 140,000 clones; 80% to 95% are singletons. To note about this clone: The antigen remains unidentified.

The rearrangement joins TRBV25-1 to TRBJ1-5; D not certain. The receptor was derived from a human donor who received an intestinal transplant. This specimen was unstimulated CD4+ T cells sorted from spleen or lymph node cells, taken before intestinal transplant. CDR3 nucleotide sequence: TGTGCCAGCAGTGAGGGCAATCAGCCCCAGCATTTT. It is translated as CASSEGNQPQHF.